The 10 T cell receptor beta chains listed next were all sequenced from one sample in a study of CD8 T cells in ankylosing spondylitis. Notes on the study in general: What appeared characteristic of ankylosing spondylitis blood was a TCR beta motif of 7 or 8 highly homologous variants.

Via MiXCR, TCRdb re-called the 5' RACE reads, giving one row per CDR3 protein. This table holds 650,000 to 800,000 distinct CDR3 sequences, roughly 20% found once. What these receptors recognize is not known. The sequenced sample was blood, either unsorted or a sorted T cell fraction (not recorded which). The receptors originated from a male donor with ankylosing spondylitis.

V and J are TRBV20-1 and TRBJ2-2; D remains ambiguous. The CDR3 consists of 11 residues. Germline V gives CDR1 DFQATT, CDR2 SNEGSKA (reference sequence). Trimming left V 4 bases short and J 13 bases short, with 13 bases between. The CDR3 DNA is TGCAGTGCTATGTTGGACGGAAGGCTGTTTTTT. This translates into CSAMLDGRLFF.

This clonotype was seen only a few times. The V gene is TRBV11-2, the J gene TRBJ1-3, with a possible D match to TRBD1 (5 bases). Germline CDR1 is SGHAT and CDR2 is FQNNGV. The CDR3 runs to 15 residues. Trimming removed 3 bases from V and 2 bases from J, with 11 bases in between. Written as DNA, the CDR3 is TGTGCCAGCAGCTTTAGGGGTCAAACTGGAAACACCATATATTTT. Residues: CASSFRGQTGNTIYF. The entire variable domain, with the rest obtained from reference TRBV11-2 and TRBJ1-3, is as follows: EAGVAQSPRYKIIEKRQSVAFWCNPISGHATLYWYQQILGQGPKLLIQFQNNGVVDDSQLPKDRFSAERLKGVDSTLKIQPAKLEDSAVYLCASSFRGQTGNTIYFGEGSWLTVV.

The chain has TRBV6-1 and TRBJ1-6, with 9 bases lining up with TRBD1. With 6 bases clipped from V and 7 bases from J, the junction kept 4 bases outside the gene matches. CDR3 length: 14 amino acids. Per germline, CDR1 MNHNS and CDR2 SASEGT. CDR3 DNA sequence: TGTGCCAGCAGACTTACAGGGGGCAATTCACCCCTCCACTTT. This sequence encodes CASRLTGGNSPLHF.

This clonotype showed up just a few times. This chain joins TRBV12-3 or TRBV12-4 and TRBJ1-5, with D perhaps TRBD1 (6 bases). This CDR3 is 18 amino acids long. The V end lost 3 bases, the J end lost 3 bases, and 21 bases lay between the germline ends. The CDR3 DNA sequence: TGTGCCAGCAGTTTGCGGGGGGGCAGGGCCCCCCACAATCAGCCCCAGCATTTT. Translating it yields CASSLRGGRAPHNQPQHF.

This clonotype appeared many times. The rearrangement links TRBV7-3 to TRBJ1-1; D is unclear. V lost 2 bases and J lost 3, with 7 bases in between. The CDR3 totals 13 residues. Germline values: CDR1 SGHTA, CDR2 FQGTGA. The DNA of the CDR3 is TGTGCCAGCAGCTTAGGGTATGACACTGAAGCTTTCTTT. The encoded protein is CASSLGYDTEAFF.

The chain recombines TRBV6-1 with TRBJ1-1; no clear D gene. The CDR3 runs 15 residues. Germline V lookup: CDR1 MNHNS, CDR2 SASEGT. Trimming took off 6 bases at V and 4 bases at J, with 18 bases between the two ends. The CDR3 DNA reads TGTGCCAGCAGCCCGGGAAGGGCCGCGACCACTGAAGCTTTCTTT. Protein sequence: CASSPGRAATTEAFF.

This chain connects TRBV5-1 to TRBJ2-2, with D perhaps matching TRBD1 (6 bases). CDR1 is SGHRS, CDR2 YFSETQ, per germline. This CDR3 region has 15 residues. V gave up 0 bases and J gave up 4 bases, with 10 bases separating them. CDR3: CASSLEQGPTGELFF. CDR3 in DNA: TGCGCCAGCAGCTTGGAACAGGGACCCACCGGGGAGCTGTTTTTT.

The chain employs TRBV4-3 and TRBJ2-7; TRBD2 aligns across 7 bases. Trimming removed 3 bases from V and 5 bases from J; junction bases left unmatched: 10. Per germline, CDR1 LGHNA and CDR2 YSLEER. This CDR3 has 15 residues. CDR3 loop: CASSQDPLAYNEQYF. The DNA for the CDR3 is TGCGCCAGCAGCCAGGACCCACTAGCGTACAACGAGCAGTACTTC.

This clonotype has ten or more counts. This chain joins TRBV12-3 or TRBV12-4 and TRBJ2-7; 8 bases fit TRBD1. The CDR3 has 15 residues. V lost 4 bases, J lost 4 bases, and 9 bases stayed unmatched. For the CDR3, the DNA is TGTGCCAGCAGTTCCGGACAGGGCGCCGGTTACGAGCAGTACTTC. It codes for CASSSGQGAGYEQYF.

The chain links TRBV7-2 to TRBJ1-5; TRBD1 is a possible D gene (6 bases). This CDR3 is built from 15 residues. Trimming stripped 5 bases from V and 7 bases from J, with 18 bases between. Germline CDR1 reads SGHTA; CDR2 reads FQGNSA. The CDR3 region has the DNA TGTGCCAGCAGCCCACAAGGGACTCAGGGGCAGCCCCAGCATTTT. This encodes CASSPQGTQGQPQHF.